This T cell receptor (beta chain) came from a study of T cells in Graves' hyperthyroidism and ophthalmopathy (dated by TCRdb to the late 2010s). For context, the study as a whole: Peripheral blood samples were taken at the time of initial diagnosis, prior to any treatment. An independent validation cohort of under 20 hyperthyroidism patients and roughly 16 patients who later progressed to ophthalmopathy tested prospective prediction of ophthalmopathy. Once sampling was done, hyperthyroidism patients were given methimazole at a starting dose of 30 mg daily, whereas ophthalmopathy patients were given high-dose intravenous methylprednisolone. A discovery cohort of about 96 patients, about 44 with Graves' ophthalmopathy and roughly 59 with stable Graves' hyperthyroidism, was used to find distinguishing TCR V-J signatures. According to the paper, TCR Vbeta CDR3 sequencing was carried out on 135 peripheral blood samples, which came from approximately 43 ophthalmopathy, fewer than 80 hyperthyroidism and roughly 17 progressor patients. In addition, the study compared T-cell repertoires in thyroid tissue and in blood from about 6 Graves' hyperthyroidism patients. The 100 or so discovery patients were divided at random into training and test sets in a 7:3 ratio. Beyond this particular receptor, the publication reports: Ophthalmopathy was separated from stable hyperthyroidism by a 13 V-J signature model, with about 86% sensitivity and about 81% specificity obtained in cross-validation and 80%/75% obtained in testing. In validation, progression to ophthalmopathy was predicted by the model with 65% to 71% sensitivity and around 75% specificity, a median of around 5.9 months before onset. Most expanded thyroid clonotypes (frequency above 0.001) were also detected in blood, suggesting blood repertoires may reflect thyroid immune responses. Sample size was not statistically predetermined, and investigators were not blinded to group allocation.

About this clonotype itself: Its target antigen remains unknown. It has no much larger one-base neighbor in the sample; base qualities were not kept.

The TCR beta CDR3 regions were amplified from the RNA transcripts. The TCR CDR3 was subjected to a first round of RT-PCR using the HTBI primer set and the Qiagen OneStep RT-PCR kit. A second multiplex PCR round built the libraries, followed by size selection and purification. Paired-end sequencing of the libraries was performed with 100 bp reads on an Illumina HiSeq2000. The original pipeline was this. SOAPnuke was used to process the raw data, removing reads that contained adapters or uncalled bases, had a mean Phred below 15, or lacked an exact match to the constant primer or identifier. COPE v1.2.5 was used to merge high-quality paired reads, and clonotypes were defined as unique nucleotide sequences. MiTCR v1.1 was used to align clonotypes to the IMGT TRBV, TRBD and TRBJ reference segments. The analysis included only V-J combinations with a frequency above 0.0001, which together covered approximately 99% of the repertoires. The TCS score was defined as the ratio of F50 (clonal expansion) to E x V (chaos), calculated using BLOSUM62-based TCRdist between CDR3 peptides within each V-J. Welch's t-statistics and random forest reduced around 510 V-J features to 13, which were used in a naive Bayes classifier (R e1071). TCRdb trimmed the raw reads at Q25, called clones with MiXCR and kept productive beta chains. Every CDR3 protein is listed once, alongside the most common genes and DNA of its rows. Here the V and J calls rest on TCRdb's processing, not on the authors' analysis. This sample is represented by a few hundred thousand distinct CDR3 sequences; around 17% of them were singletons. The ten biggest clones cover roughly 49% of the sample.

CDR1 and CDR2, per the germline V gene, are SGDLS and YYNGEE. V and J are truncated by 0 bases and 3 bases respectively, leaving an intervening sequence of 13 bases. Inclusive of the bounding cysteine and phenylalanine, the CDR3 is 15 residues long. Only the CDR3 part of the read is kept: 45 bases, read in frame from the first base. A patient counted as having stable Graves' hyperthyroidism if no progression to ophthalmopathy occurred over 18 months of follow-up. Hyperthyroidism patients were newly diagnosed, with disease duration under 2 months, and aged 18 to 65 years. The study excluded patients with uncontrolled infections, other autoimmune diseases, pregnancy or lactation. Diagnoses were established on the basis of clinical symptoms, serum thyroxine and TRAb, thyroid ultrasound, and orbital computed tomography. PBMCs were isolated from about 9.1 ml of fresh peripheral blood by Ficoll-Paque density gradient centrifugation. Total RNA was extracted using Trizol reagent, and RNA quality was assessed on an Agilent 2100 Bioanalyzer.

This TCR was recovered from a woman aged 50 to 60 with Graves' hyperthyroidism. The chain was built from TRBV9 and TRBJ2-7; 6 matching bases give a weak D call of TRBD1. The sequenced material came from blood. The DNA sequence follows: TGTGCCAGCAGCGTAGCAGGTGACAGGATCTACGAGCAGTACTTC. This encodes CASSVAGDRIYEQYF. Reference TRBV9 and TRBJ2-7 proteins supply the regions before and after the CDR3; the full variable domain is: DSGVTQTPKHLITATGQRVTLRCSPRSGDLSVYWYQQSLDQGLQFLIQYYNGEERAKGNILERFSAQQFPDLHSELNLSSLELGDSALYFCASSVAGDRIYEQYFGPGTRLTVT.